This T cell receptor beta chain was sequenced in a study of blood T cell repertoires in COVID-19. Germline V gene data show CDR1 as MNHNY and CDR2 as SVGAGI (reference sequence). Trimming took off 6 bases at V and 0 bases at J, with 15 bases between the two ends. The CDR3 is 15 amino acids. Measured with immunoSEQ multiplex PCR; TCRdb has only the in-frame clones, and not every one. The sample holds 200,000 to 300,000 clones, 65% to 90% seen once. This chain joins TRBV6-6 and TRBJ2-7; D is undetermined. Sequencing was carried out using peripheral blood. This clonotype was sampled from a man aged 25-45 years with active or convalescent COVID-19. The CDR3 protein is CASSPGDPLSYEQYF. CDR3 nucleotide sequence: TGTGCCAGCAGCCCCGGTGATCCACTCTCCTACGAGCAGTACTTC.